This record looks at one T cell receptor beta chain sequence and its context. These data come from a study of CD8+ T cells in alopecia areata. V gave up 5 bases and J gave up 4 bases, with 17 bases separating them. The CDR3 is 15 residues long. CDR1 SGHTA and CDR2 FQGNSA come from the germline V gene. Sequencing templates came from extracted RNA that was reverse transcribed into cDNA. The assay was immunoSEQ multiplex PCR, and TCRdb's table has in-frame clones only and misses some. This table holds about 200,000 clones, roughly 60% found once. Specified treatment: oral pan-JAK inhibitor, 5-10 mg twice daily.

The TCR originated in a human donor with alopecia areata. This material consisted of CD4+ T cells sorted from blood, taken at week 24, from a patient treated with tofacitinib. V and J are TRBV7-2 and TRBJ1-1; D perhaps matches TRBD1 (5 bases). The CDR3 DNA follows: TGTGCCAGCAGCCTGTCCCAGGGTGTCGGCACTGAAGCTTTCTTT. Protein product: CASSLSQGVGTEAFF.